This T cell receptor beta chain is drawn from a study of chemoradiotherapy in HPV16-positive cancers. Clones were read by immunoSEQ multiplex PCR, and TCRdb kept only the in-frame ones, dropping some. Among about 2,200 clones listed, about 88% were seen once. This clone was recorded once. Its target is not known. Study-wide results and limits: Non-HPV-specific T cells did not expand in tumors during treatment, whereas candidate HPV-specific clones and E7-related motifs did. For HPV16-positive patients, expanding HPV-responsive T cells associated with longer recurrence-free survival.

This material consisted of tumor tissue, taken from a patient who underwent chemoradiotherapy. The TCR sequence derives from a human donor with HPV-associated anogenital cancer.

DNA for the CDR3: TGTGCCATCAGTGAGATACCGGGACAATTTACCTACGAGCAGTACTTC. The encoded protein is CAISEIPGQFTYEQYF. The rearrangement links TRBV10-3 to TRBJ2-7; D might be TRBD1 (6 bases). CDR3 length: 16 residues. Trimming left V 2 bases short and J 2 bases short, with 16 bases between. Germline V CDR1 and CDR2: ENHRY, SYGVKD.